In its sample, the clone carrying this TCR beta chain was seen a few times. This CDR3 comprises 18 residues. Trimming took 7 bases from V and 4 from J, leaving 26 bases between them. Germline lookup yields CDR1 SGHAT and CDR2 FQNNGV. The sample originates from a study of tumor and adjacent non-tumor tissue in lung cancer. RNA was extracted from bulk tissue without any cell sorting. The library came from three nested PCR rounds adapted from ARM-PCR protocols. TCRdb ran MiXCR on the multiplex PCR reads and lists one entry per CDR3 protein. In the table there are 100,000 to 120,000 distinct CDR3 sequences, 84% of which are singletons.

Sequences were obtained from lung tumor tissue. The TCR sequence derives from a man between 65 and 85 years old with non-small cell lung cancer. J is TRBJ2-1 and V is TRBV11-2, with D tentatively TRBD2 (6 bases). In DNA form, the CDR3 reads TGTGCCAGCAATTTACATGTACGGGACTGGGCCTCGTACAATGAGCAGTTCTTC. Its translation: CASNLHVRDWASYNEQFF.